Following are 5 T cell receptor beta chains from one sample sequenced in a study of breast tumors, draining lymph nodes, adjacent tissues. MiXCR, applied by TCRdb to the multiplex PCR reads, yields one record per CDR3 protein. The data hold 20,000 to 25,000 distinct CDR3 sequences, with more than 50% observed a single time. Sequences were obtained from breast tumor tissue. These receptor sequences come from a female donor with breast cancer. Some clones in this sample may be carry-over from other donors' samples.

This clonotype has ten or more counts. The chain joins TRBV20-1 to TRBJ2-1, with 14 bases aligning to TRBD2. The CDR3 is 14 residues long. J was trimmed by 9 bases and V by 3 bases; bases with no gene match: 4. The germline V gene encodes CDR1 DFQATT and CDR2 SNEGSKA (reference sequence). CDR3 residues: CSARTSGGAGEQFF. The CDR3 nucleotides read TGCAGTGCTAGGACTAGCGGGGGGGCCGGTGAGCAGTTCTTC.

This clonotype has a handful of counts. A much bigger clone sits one base away, suggesting this may be a read error. This chain uses TRBV6-6 with TRBJ1-5; 9 bases are shared with TRBD1. The germline CDR1 and CDR2 sequences are MNHNY and SVGAGI (reference sequence). This CDR3 comprises 17 residues. CDR3 protein: CASSLRTDRGSNRPQHF. CDR3 in DNA: TGTGCCAGCAGTCTTCGTACGGACAGGGGAAGCAATCGGCCCCAGCATTTT.

This clonotype was observed a single time. The genes are TRBV4-3 and TRBJ2-1, with D maybe TRBD1 (6 bases). V lost 1 base and J 2 bases, leaving 12 bases between the germline ends. Germline CDR1 is LGHNA and CDR2 is YSLEER. The CDR3 is 16 amino acids. The chain's CDR3 is CASSQGSTGPYNEQFF. The CDR3 DNA reads as TGCGCCAGCAGCCAAGGATCGACAGGCCCCTACAATGAGCAGTTCTTC.

This clonotype was seen repeatedly, ten times or more. The chain uses TRBV6-2 or TRBV6-3 and TRBJ1-5; possible D gene TRBD1, 6 bases. Trimming pared 0 bases from V and 5 bases from J, leaving 20 bases between. Looked up from germline, CDR1 is MNHEY and CDR2 is SVGEGT. The CDR3 spans 18 residues. The CDR3 loop is CASSYSYESGEIDQPQHF. CDR3 bases: TGTGCCAGCAGTTACTCATATGAATCAGGGGAGATTGATCAGCCCCAGCATTTT.

The V call is TRBV3-1, the J call TRBJ1-1; the match to TRBD1 covers 7 bases. The germline V gene encodes CDR1 LGHDT and CDR2 YNNKEL (reference sequence). The V and J ends lost 3 bases and 4 bases, in that order; junction bases with no gene match: 5. The CDR3 runs 14 residues. The CDR3 region is CASSQNRGGTEAFF. CDR3 nucleotide sequence: TGTGCCAGCAGCCAGAACAGGGGTGGCACTGAAGCTTTCTTT. The full variable domain, its missing parts supplied by reference TRBV3-1 and TRBJ1-1, is DTAVSQTPKYLVTQMGNDKSIKCEQNLGHDTMYWYKQDSKKFLKIMFSYNNKELIINETVPNRFSPKSPDKAHLNLHINSLELGDSAVYFCASSQNRGGTEAFFGQGTRLTVV.